A selection of T cell receptor beta chains follows, all from one sample in a study of blood T cells in healthy people across ages. TCRdb recomputed calls from the 5' RACE reads with MiXCR, one row per CDR3 protein. The data hold about 380,000 distinct CDR3 sequences, with approximately 52% observed a single time. Material for sequencing was blood. The receptor set was obtained from a man aged 55 to 70 in good health. Both conserved end residues are part of each CDR3. The order of the fields is J gene, D gene, clone size, V gene, CDR3 protein, CDR3 DNA. A D gene is named only where the DNA matches it firmly. Expanded clones are given a class, and other clones once, few, many or no size at all.

TRBJ2-3,TRBD2,once,TRBV20-1,CSASLLGLATDTQYF,TGCAGTGCTAGTCTCCTGGGACTAGCAACAGATACGCAGTATTTT
TRBJ2-7,TRBD2,-,TRBV7-9,CASSSSGRDEQYF,TGTGCCAGCAGCTCCAGCGGGAGGGACGAGCAGTACTTC
TRBJ1-1,-,many,TRBV6-5,CASSPRGGGMNTEAFF,TGTGCCAGCAGCCCCAGGGGTGGGGGGATGAACACTGAAGCTTTCTTT
TRBJ1-6,-,-,TRBV20-1,CSARDVGSPLHF,TGCAGTGCTAGGGACGTCGGGTCACCCCTCCACTTT
TRBJ2-1,-,-,TRBV4-3,CASSQDGGAATGQFF,TGCGCCAGCAGCCAAGATGGTGGGGCGGCAACCGGTCAGTTCTTC
TRBJ2-7,TRBD2,-,TRBV5-1,CASGTSGSLGEQYF,TGCGCCAGCGGGACTAGCGGGAGCTTGGGCGAGCAGTACTTC
TRBJ2-1,-,-,TRBV6-1,CASSELTGDYNEQFF,TGTGCCAGCAGTGAACTAACGGGAGACTACAATGAGCAGTTCTTC
TRBJ2-4,TRBD2,many,TRBV30,CAWEREGKNIQYF,TGTGCCTGGGAGCGGGAGGGGAAAAACATTCAGTACTTC
TRBJ2-3,-,few,TRBV10-3,CAISERGGNSLDTQYF,TGTGCCATCAGTGAGAGGGGCGGAAACTCCCTCGATACGCAGTATTTT
TRBJ2-3,-,few,TRBV7-9,CASSLRGDDTQYF,TGTGCCAGCAGCTTAAGAGGGGACGATACGCAGTATTTT
TRBJ2-7,-,many,TRBV14,CASSQDSVYQQYF,TGTGCCAGCAGCCAAGATTCAGTCTACCAGCAGTACTTC
TRBJ1-1,TRBD1,few,TRBV29-1,CSVGQGGGTEAFF,TGCAGCGTCGGACAGGGGGGAGGGACTGAAGCTTTCTTT
TRBJ1-2,TRBD1,-,TRBV20-1,CSAKTGTAPDSGYTF,TGCAGTGCAAAAACCGGGACAGCCCCTGATTCCGGCTACACCTTC
TRBJ2-3,-,few,TRBV28,CASRPGGISTDTQYF,TGTGCCAGCAGGCCAGGGGGGATTAGCACAGATACGCAGTATTTT
TRBJ1-2,TRBD1,-,TRBV6-5,CASSRQGGGGYTF,TGTGCCAGCAGCCGACAGGGCGGGGGGGGCTACACCTTC
TRBJ2-7,-,many,TRBV4-3,CASSQDRQGGHEQYF,TGCGCCAGCAGCCAAGATAGGCAGGGGGGCCACGAGCAGTACTTC
TRBJ2-5,TRBD1,-,TRBV20-1,CSALGQGAVETQYF,TGCAGTGCATTGGGACAGGGGGCAGTGGAGACCCAGTACTTC
TRBJ2-1,TRBD1,once,TRBV29-1,CSVVGDRGYNEQFF,TGCAGCGTTGTGGGGGACAGGGGCTACAATGAGCAGTTCTTC
TRBJ2-1,-,-,TRBV20-1,CSASKVGNEQFF,TGCAGTGCTAGCAAGGTGGGCAATGAGCAGTTCTTC
TRBJ2-1,TRBD1,-,TRBV20-1,CSAYRGTDYNEQFF,TGCAGTGCTTACAGGGGGACAGACTACAATGAGCAGTTCTTC
TRBJ1-1,TRBD1,-,TRBV7-2,CASSRQGVTTEAFF,TGTGCCAGCAGTAGACAGGGGGTTACCACTGAAGCTTTCTTT
TRBJ1-1,-,once,TRBV6-2/TRBV6-3,CASTISRANTEAFF,TGTGCCAGCACCATAAGTCGGGCGAACACTGAAGCTTTCTTT
TRBJ2-4,-,few,TRBV7-2,CASSLGGFVSAKNIQYF,TGTGCCAGCAGCTTAGGAGGGTTTGTCTCGGCCAAAAACATTCAGTACTTC
TRBJ2-3,-,once,TRBV24-1,CATSEEGRIITDTQYF,TGTGCCACCAGTGAGGAGGGACGGATCATCACAGATACGCAGTATTTT
TRBJ2-7,TRBD1,-,TRBV7-3,CASSFDRASEQYF,TGTGCCAGCAGCTTCGACAGGGCTAGCGAGCAGTACTTC
TRBJ2-3,TRBD2,-,TRBV28,CASSPSGSSTDTQYF,TGTGCCAGCAGCCCTAGCGGCTCTAGCACAGATACGCAGTATTTT
TRBJ2-7,-,few,TRBV29-1,CSVEGSGHYEQYF,TGCAGCGTTGAAGGGTCGGGCCACTACGAGCAGTACTTC
TRBJ1-2,-,-,TRBV20-1,CSARERVAGPKGYTF,TGCAGTGCTAGAGAGAGGGTAGCAGGCCCGAAGGGCTACACCTTC
TRBJ2-1,-,few,TRBV2,CASTSGTLYNEQFF,TGTGCCAGCACTTCCGGGACATTATACAATGAGCAGTTCTTC
TRBJ1-2,-,-,TRBV5-1,CASSLGAAGNYGYIF,TGCGCCAGCAGCTTGGGCGCGGCGGGGAACTATGGCTACATCTTC
TRBJ1-6,-,once,TRBV3-1,CASSQDSPLHF,TGTGCCAGCAGCCAAGACTCACCCCTCCACTTT
TRBJ2-3,TRBD2,-,TRBV29-1,CSVSGLRGAGDTQYF,TGCAGCGTTTCAGGGTTGCGGGGGGCGGGAGATACGCAGTATTTT
TRBJ2-7,-,-,TRBV12-3/TRBV12-4,CASSPQQGLEQYF,TGTGCCAGCAGTCCCCAACAGGGTCTCGAGCAGTACTTC
TRBJ1-6,-,-,TRBV19,CASSNGPSARSPLHF,TGTGCCAGTAGTAACGGACCATCCGCACGTTCACCCCTCCACTTT
TRBJ1-2,-,-,TRBV11-2,CASSADPARATGYTF,TGTGCCAGCAGCGCTGACCCCGCCAGGGCAACTGGCTACACCTTC
TRBJ2-1,-,-,TRBV4-1,CASSQHTGTYNEQFF,TGCGCCAGCAGCCAACACACAGGGACTTACAATGAGCAGTTCTTC
TRBJ2-5,TRBD2,-,TRBV6-5,CASSYLGGGSRQTQYF,TGTGCCAGCAGTTACCTCGGGGGGGGCAGTCGGCAGACCCAGTACTTC
TRBJ2-3,-,-,TRBV24-1,CATSAPGGTFGTDTQYF,TGTGCCACCAGTGCCCCAGGGGGGACCTTTGGCACAGATACGCAGTATTTT
TRBJ2-7,-,-,TRBV7-8,CASSLGGGGTSYEQYF,TGTGCCAGCAGCTTAGGAGGGGGAGGAACATCCTACGAGCAGTACTTC
TRBJ2-7,-,-,TRBV7-2,CALGGVVGEQYF,TGTGCCCTGGGGGGAGTTGTGGGCGAGCAGTACTTC
TRBJ1-4,-,-,TRBV27,CASSPGWGDEKLFF,TGTGCCAGCAGCCCAGGGTGGGGTGATGAAAAACTGTTTTTT
TRBJ2-1,-,many,TRBV30,CAWRTRTKEGGWFF,TGTGCCTGGAGGACCCGGACCAAAGAGGGAGGTTGGTTCTTC
TRBJ2-3,TRBD2,-,TRBV20-1,CRATLAASTDTQYF,TGCAGGGCTACTCTAGCGGCTAGCACAGATACGCAGTATTTT
TRBJ2-7,-,-,TRBV15,CATSRDVGGPAYEQYF,TGTGCCACCAGCAGAGACGTAGGGGGTCCAGCCTACGAGCAGTACTTC
TRBJ1-2,TRBD1,-,TRBV12-3/TRBV12-4,CASSFHTGDYGYTF,TGTGCCAGCAGTTTTCATACAGGGGACTATGGCTACACCTTC
TRBJ1-6,-,-,TRBV11-2,CASSPDSSYNSPLHF,TGTGCCAGCAGCCCGGACAGCTCCTATAATTCACCCCTCCACTTT
TRBJ2-3,TRBD1,-,TRBV11-2,CASSLIGGHTDTQYF,TGTGCCAGCAGCTTGATAGGGGGCCACACAGATACGCAGTATTTT
TRBJ1-1,-,-,TRBV7-6,CASSFRQRDTEAFF,TGTGCCAGCAGCTTTCGCCAAAGGGACACTGAAGCTTTCTTT
TRBJ2-3,-,few,TRBV6-2/TRBV6-3,CASRDPTDTQYF,TGTGCCAGCAGGGACCCAACAGATACGCAGTATTTT
TRBJ1-2,TRBD1,-,TRBV20-1,CSARVGQGGYGYTF,TGCAGTGCTAGGGTTGGACAGGGGGGCTATGGCTACACCTTC
TRBJ1-1,TRBD1,-,TRBV29-1,CSVGGFFDTEAFF,TGCAGCGTAGGGGGCTTTTTTGACACTGAAGCTTTCTTT
TRBJ2-7,-,-,TRBV6-4,CASSDSGEQYF,TGTGCCAGCAGTGACTCTGGGGAGCAGTACTTC
TRBJ2-4,-,-,TRBV29-1,CSVEAVLAKNIQYF,TGCAGCGTCGAGGCAGTTCTAGCCAAAAACATTCAGTACTTC